These 23 T cell receptor beta chains share one sample of origin, sequenced in a study of blood T cell repertoires in COVID-19. Data came from immunoSEQ multiplex PCR; TCRdb stores just in-frame clones and leaves some out. The table records 310,000 or so clones, around 89% of them present only once. The material sequenced was peripheral blood. The receptors come from a young man who had recovered from COVID-19.

The chain carries TRBV9 and TRBJ2-1; TRBD2 agrees at 12 bases. After removal of 4 bases from V and 8 bases from J, the junction contained 10 bases not matched to a gene. The CDR3 extends over 16 amino acids. Germline-derived CDR1 and CDR2 are SGDLS and YYNGEE. This CDR3 is CASSSSGGAKLDEQFF. CDR3 sequence (DNA): TGTGCCAGCAGCTCTAGCGGGGGGGCGAAGTTAGATGAGCAGTTCTTC.

The rearrangement links TRBV7-6 to TRBJ1-2; weak D call: TRBD1 (6 bases). The CDR3 totals 15 residues. The V end was cut by 5 bases, the J end by 4 bases, with 17 bases between. CDR1 and CDR2 (germline): SGHVS, FNYEAQ. This chain's CDR3 is CASSATSDSFYGYTF. Here the CDR3 DNA reads TGTGCCAGCAGCGCTACCTCGGACAGCTTCTATGGCTACACCTTC.

The chain carries TRBV30 and TRBJ2-3, with 8 bases identical to TRBD1. V was pared by 3 bases and J by 8 bases, with 4 bases of the junction left unmatched. Germline CDR1 is GTSNPN and CDR2 is SVGIG (reference sequence). The CDR3 contains 12 residues. The CDR3 is CAWSDRGSTQYF. CDR3 in DNA: TGTGCCTGGAGCGACAGGGGAAGTACGCAGTATTTT.

J is TRBJ1-1 and V is TRBV10-3, with D perhaps matching TRBD1 (5 bases). Trimming took off 3 bases at V and 5 bases at J, with 7 bases between the two ends. From germline, CDR1 is ENHRY and CDR2 SYGVKD. The CDR3 has 12 residues. The CDR3 DNA reads TGTGCCATCAGTGAAGCAGGGACTGAAGCTTTCTTT. It is translated as CAISEAGTEAFF.

The gene calls are TRBV29-1 and TRBJ2-4; 7 nucleotides agree with TRBD1. Per the germline V gene, CDR1 is SQVTM and CDR2 is ANQGSEA. After removal of 4 bases from V and 8 bases from J, the junction contained 8 bases not matched to a gene. The CDR3 spans 13 residues. The CDR3 protein is CSVVGGEGDIQYF. CDR3 bases: TGCAGCGTTGTAGGGGGCGAGGGTGACATTCAGTACTTC.

Only one count was recorded for this clone. The rearrangement joins TRBV6-5 to TRBJ1-1; TRBD1 might be the D (6 bases). V dropped 6 bases and J dropped 5 bases, with 16 bases sitting between them. CDR1 is MNHEY and CDR2 is SVGAGI in the germline V gene. The CDR3 is made up of 14 amino acids. The CDR3, as DNA: TGTGCCAGCAGGGAGACAGGAGAAAGGACTGAAGCTTTCTTT. Protein: CASRETGERTEAFF.

V and J are TRBV5-4 and TRBJ1-3; a weak D match, TRBD1 (5 bases). The germline V gene encodes CDR1 SGHNT and CDR2 YYREEE (reference sequence). The CDR3 runs to 15 residues. Trimming shortened V by 2 bases and J by 4 bases, and 13 bases separated the two germline ends. CDR3 DNA: TGTGCCAGCAGCTTCGACAGATACCAGGGAAACACCATATATTTT. This encodes CASSFDRYQGNTIYF.

The chain employs TRBV7-9 and TRBJ2-7; possible D gene TRBD2, 6 bases. Deletions cut 4 bases from V and 3 bases from J, with 25 bases between. This CDR3 is built from 18 residues. CDR1 is SEHNR and CDR2 is FQNEAQ in the germline V gene (reference sequence). The CDR3 DNA follows: TGTGCCAGCAGCTCGTCCCCAGGACTAACCCAAACCTTCTACGAGCAGTACTTC. Translating gives CASSSSPGLTQTFYEQYF. The full variable domain, in which reference TRBV7-9 and TRBJ2-7 provide the parts outside the CDR3, is DTGVSQNPRHKITKRGQNVTFRCDPISEHNRLYWYRQTLGQGPEFLTYFQNEAQLEKSRLLSDRFSAERPKGSFSTLEIQRTEQGDSAMYLCASSSSPGLTQTFYEQYFGPGTRLTVT.

The genes are TRBV27 and TRBJ1-1; 7 bases align to TRBD1. CDR3 size: 13 residues. Germline CDR1 and CDR2: MNHEY and SMNVEV (reference sequence). V lost 2 bases, J lost 7 bases, and 4 bases stayed unmatched. The CDR3 sequence is CASSLKGALEAFF. CDR3 sequence (DNA): TGTGCCAGCAGTTTAAAGGGGGCTCTTGAAGCTTTCTTT.

The chain combines TRBV5-5 with TRBJ1-6; TRBD1 matches at 11 bases. The CDR3 runs 16 residues. V shed 0 bases and J 9 bases; nucleotides not matched to a gene: 5. Germline V gene sequence: CDR1 SGHKS, CDR2 YYEKEE (reference sequence). The CDR3 protein is CASSLVGTGGSSPLHF. CDR3 sequence (DNA): TGTGCCAGCAGCTTGGTAGGGACAGGGGGAAGTTCACCCCTCCACTTT.

This rearrangement joins TRBV2 to TRBJ2-1; 8 bases fit TRBD2. The CDR3 spans 17 residues. Germline CDR1 SNHLY, CDR2 FYNNEI. With V trimmed by 7 bases and J by 3 bases, 14 bases remained unmatched. The CDR3 protein is CASIGVGAGADYNEQFF. In DNA, the CDR3 is TGTGCCAGCATCGGGGTCGGAGCGGGAGCCGACTACAATGAGCAGTTCTTC. Based on the CDR3 plus reference TRBV2 and TRBJ2-1, the full variable domain is EPEVTQTPSHQVTQMGQEVILRCVPISNHLYFYWYRQILGQKVEFLVSFYNNEISEKSEIFDDQFSVERPDGSNFTLKIRSTKLEDSAMYFCASIGVGAGADYNEQFFGPGTRLTVL.

This chain uses TRBV4-1 with TRBJ2-7, with TRBD2 as a possible D gene (5 bases). The germline V gene encodes CDR1 MGHRA and CDR2 YSYEKL. The V end lost 0 bases, the J end lost 2 bases, and 14 bases lay between the germline ends. This CDR3 region has 16 residues. The DNA of the CDR3 is TGCGCCAGCAGCCAAGAACCCTGGGGAGCGGCCTACGAGCAGTACTTC. It codes for CASSQEPWGAAYEQYF.

This clone appeared a few times. The chain is built from TRBV18 and TRBJ2-3; the match to TRBD2 covers 10 bases. This CDR3 contains 16 residues. Germline CDR1 reads KGHSH; CDR2 reads LQKENI. V was clipped by 0 bases and J by 1 base; unmatched bases: 1. DNA for the CDR3: TGTGCCAGCTCACCACCCGGACTAGCGGGCACAGATACGCAGTATTTT. The encoded protein is CASSPPGLAGTDTQYF.

J is TRBJ2-1 and V is TRBV11-2, with 14 nucleotides matching TRBD2. There are 17 residues in the CDR3. The V segment lost 5 bases and the J segment 8 bases; nucleotides outside the gene matches: 11. The V gene's germline CDR1 is SGHAT and CDR2 FQNNGV. Here the CDR3 reads CASSPHPGTSGSYEQFF. In nucleotides, the CDR3 is TGTGCCAGCAGCCCACACCCCGGGACTAGCGGGAGCTATGAGCAGTTCTTC.

The chain uses TRBV19 and TRBJ2-7, with D possibly matching TRBD2 (6 bases). The CDR3 sequence is 14 residues long. CDR1 LNHDA and CDR2 SQIVND come from the germline V gene (reference sequence). The V end lost 5 bases, the J end lost 5 bases, and 16 bases lay between the germline ends. This CDR3 is CASSYRRGFDEQYF. In DNA, the CDR3 is TGTGCCAGTAGTTACCGTCGGGGGTTCGACGAGCAGTACTTC.

The count of this clone is one. This rearrangement joins TRBV6-4 to TRBJ2-7; the D gene is possibly TRBD1 (5 bases). Trimming took 2 bases from V and 3 from J, leaving 26 bases between them. This CDR3 has 19 residues. Germline loops: CDR1 MRHNA, CDR2 SNTAGT. The CDR3 reads CASSDSRNETRGPDYEQYF. CDR3 DNA sequence: TGTGCCAGCAGTGACAGTCGGAACGAGACAAGGGGCCCCGACTACGAGCAGTACTTC.

This chain uses TRBV10-2 with TRBJ1-2; TRBD1 agrees at 8 bases. This CDR3 spans 14 amino acids. J lost 4 bases, V lost 8 bases, and 9 bases had no gene match. Germline CDR1 reads WSHSY; CDR2 reads SAAADI. This CDR3 is CASGGAGGIYGYTF. Written as DNA, the CDR3 is TGCGCCAGCGGGGGGGCAGGGGGCATCTATGGCTACACCTTC.

The chain links TRBV5-1 to TRBJ1-1, with D possibly matching TRBD1 (6 bases). CDR1 and CDR2 (germline): SGHRS, YFSETQ. V was shortened by 4 bases and J by 1 base, with 14 bases between the two germline ends. This CDR3 is 15 amino acids long. This CDR3 reads CASSPHPGANTEAFF. Written as DNA, the CDR3 is TGCGCCAGCAGCCCGCACCCAGGGGCGAACACTGAAGCTTTCTTT.

V usage is TRBV9 and J usage is TRBJ2-7, with 9 bases that match TRBD1. This CDR3 has 16 amino acids. J was trimmed by 6 bases and V by 4 bases; bases with no gene match: 14. The germline CDR1 and CDR2 sequences are SGDLS and YYNGEE. Written as DNA, the CDR3 is TGTGCCAGCAGCATAAGAGGGGGACAGGGTTTTTTCGAGCAGTACTTC. Translated, it gives CASSIRGGQGFFEQYF. The full variable domain, rest sourced from reference TRBV9 and TRBJ2-7, is DSGVTQTPKHLITATGQRVTLRCSPRSGDLSVYWYQQSLDQGLQFLIQYYNGEERAKGNILERFSAQQFPDLHSELNLSSLELGDSALYFCASSIRGGQGFFEQYFGPGTRLTVT.

A few counts support this clone. The chain carries TRBV5-8 and TRBJ1-5; TRBD1 agrees at 7 bases. The germline V gene encodes CDR1 SGHTS and CDR2 YDEGEE. The CDR3 extends over 15 amino acids. The V gene end was trimmed by 4 bases and the J gene end by 2 bases; junction bases not matched to a gene: 6. This chain's CDR3 is CASSATGVGNQPQHF. CDR3 nucleotide sequence: TGTGCCAGCAGCGCAACAGGGGTTGGCAATCAGCCCCAGCATTTT.

The gene calls are TRBV7-8 and TRBJ1-2, with D unclear. Germline loops: CDR1 SGHVS, CDR2 FQNEAQ. Trimming stripped 5 bases from V and 12 bases from J, with 19 bases between. The CDR3 totals 13 residues. CDR3 nucleotides: TGTGCCAGCAGCCCCTCGTTACCAGTCGAAAACACCTTC. Its translation: CASSPSLPVENTF.

The chain employs TRBV7-2 and TRBJ1-1, with D maybe TRBD1 (6 bases). The germline gives CDR1 SGHTA, CDR2 FQGNSA. The CDR3 sequence is 13 residues long. The ends were cut back, 8 bases at V and 2 bases at J, with 12 bases in the middle. CDR3 protein: CASVRGVNTEAFF. CDR3 nucleotides: TGTGCCAGCGTCAGGGGCGTAAACACTGAAGCTTTCTTT.

The rearrangement joins TRBV15 to TRBJ1-5, with D tentatively TRBD1 (5 bases). CDR3 size: 16 residues. CDR1 is LNHNV and CDR2 is YYDKDF in the germline V gene (reference sequence). The V gene lost 0 bases and the J gene lost 2 bases, with 11 bases spanning the gap. CDR3 sequence (DNA): TGTGCCACCAGCAGAGAGGAGGGGATCGGCAATCAGCCCCAGCATTTT. Amino acid sequence: CATSREEGIGNQPQHF.